This passage covers 3 T cell receptor beta chains from one sample sequenced in a study of tumor-infiltrating lymphocytes in primary liver carcinoma. For blood RNA, unsorted whole blood served as the source, and germline DNA was extracted too. cDNA specific to TCR beta was made from roughly 500 ng of total RNA, with a constant-region primer employed for priming. It was through three nested multiplex PCR rounds of slightly modified ARM-PCR that TCR beta libraries arose. Both of the initial two PCR rounds ran for nine to eleven cycles and employed TRBV1-TRBV30 forward primers alongside a C-beta reverse primer. One entry per CDR3 protein, called by TCRdb with MiXCR from the multiplex PCR reads. Among hundreds of thousands of distinct CDR3 sequences listed, almost 60% were seen once. Sequenced sample: peripheral blood. All receptors come from a woman in her thirties with primary liver carcinoma and hepatitis B virus infection.

This chain connects TRBV6-1 to TRBJ2-1; TRBD1 or TRBD2 may be the D gene (5 bases each). CDR3 length: 14 amino acids. The germline gives CDR1 MNHNS, CDR2 SASEGT. The V end lost 2 bases, the J end lost 7 bases, and 12 bases lay between the germline ends. For the CDR3, the DNA is TGTGCCAGCAGTGAAATACGATGGGGGAATGAGCAGTTCTTC. Its translation: CASSEIRWGNEQFF.

This clonotype has only a few counts. J is TRBJ2-2 and V is TRBV5-6; D is possibly TRBD1 or TRBD2 (5 bases each). The CDR3 covers 14 residues. CDR1 is SGHDT, CDR2 YYEEEE, per germline. V lost 8 bases and J lost 3, with 14 bases in between. CDR3 in amino acids: CASRGPSDTGELFF. The CDR3 nucleotides read TGTGCCAGTCGGGGCCCCTCGGACACCGGGGAGCTGTTTTTT.

J is TRBJ2-7 and V is TRBV7-9; TRBD1 matches 7 bases. The CDR3 has 14 residues. Germline-derived CDR1 and CDR2 are SEHNR and FQNEAQ (reference sequence). Losses at the gene ends were 5 bases for V and 4 bases for J; bases not matched to a gene: 8. The CDR3 region is CASSAMGQTYEQYF. The CDR3 bases are TGTGCCAGCAGCGCAATGGGACAGACGTACGAGCAGTACTTC.